A selection of T cell receptor beta chains follows, all from one sample in a study of vaccination and CD4 T cells after COVID-19. These receptors' antigens are unknown. MiXCR, applied by TCRdb to the PCR reads, yields one record per CDR3 protein. The sample lists some 15,000 distinct CDR3 sequences, roughly two thirds seen once, with 19% in the top ten. Material: CD4+ T cells from blood, cultured in vitro. Receptors were obtained from a human donor who had recovered from COVID-19. CDR3s leave out the opening cysteine and the closing phenylalanine or tryptophan. Each record gives: V gene, D gene, J gene, CDR3 protein. D genes are given only for firm matches.

V gene: TRBV7-6; D gene: NA; J gene: TRBJ1-6; CDR3 protein: ASSSVRYNSPLH
V gene: TRBV28; D gene: NA; J gene: TRBJ1-2; CDR3 protein: ASSPGNVDYGYT
V gene: TRBV28; D gene: NA; J gene: TRBJ2-7; CDR3 protein: ASSPDSYEQY
V gene: TRBV27; D gene: NA; J gene: TRBJ1-2; CDR3 protein: ASTGGRTYGYT
V gene: TRBV27; D gene: NA; J gene: TRBJ1-6; CDR3 protein: ASSLSTGGSPLH
V gene: TRBV7-9; D gene: NA; J gene: TRBJ1-5; CDR3 protein: ASSLVGDQPQH
V gene: TRBV28; D gene: NA; J gene: TRBJ1-2; CDR3 protein: ASSLLGRPLANYGYT
V gene: TRBV19; D gene: NA; J gene: TRBJ1-4; CDR3 protein: ASSIDPRQKLF
V gene: TRBV20-1; D gene: TRBD1; J gene: TRBJ2-3; CDR3 protein: SAYTTGRNTDTQY
V gene: TRBV6-1; D gene: NA; J gene: TRBJ2-1; CDR3 protein: ASSEWLRGEGQF
V gene: TRBV11-2; D gene: NA; J gene: TRBJ1-1; CDR3 protein: ASSIYTHTEAF